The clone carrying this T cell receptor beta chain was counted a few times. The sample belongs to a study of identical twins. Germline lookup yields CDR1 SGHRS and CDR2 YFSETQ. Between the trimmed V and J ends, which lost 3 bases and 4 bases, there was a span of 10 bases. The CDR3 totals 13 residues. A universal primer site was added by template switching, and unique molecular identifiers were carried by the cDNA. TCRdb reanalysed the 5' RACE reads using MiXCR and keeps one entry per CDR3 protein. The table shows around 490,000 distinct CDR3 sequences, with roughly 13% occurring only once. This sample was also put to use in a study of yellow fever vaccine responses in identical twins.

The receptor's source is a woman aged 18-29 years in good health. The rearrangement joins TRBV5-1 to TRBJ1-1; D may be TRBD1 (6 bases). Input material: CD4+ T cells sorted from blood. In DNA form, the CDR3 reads TGCGCCAGCAGCTACTGGGGGGCCACTGAAGCTTTCTTT. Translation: CASSYWGATEAFF.